Each of the 29 T cell receptor beta chains below was sequenced from the same sample in a study of blood T cell repertoires in COVID-19. Some clones are missing from TCRdb's copy, which holds only in-frame ones; the method was immunoSEQ multiplex PCR. This sample has around 350,000 clones, with about 87% found just once. Input material: peripheral blood. The origin of the receptors is a human donor in a cohort sampled during active COVID-19.

V is TRBV6-5 and J is TRBJ2-7, with D possibly TRBD1 on 5 matching bases. V was trimmed by 5 bases and J by 5 bases, leaving 16 bases between them. From germline, CDR1 is MNHEY and CDR2 SVGAGI. The CDR3 has 14 residues. The CDR3 protein is CASSPRTIKDEQYF. For the CDR3, the DNA is TGTGCCAGCAGTCCACGGACAATAAAGGACGAGCAGTACTTC.

The V and J genes are TRBV30 and TRBJ2-7; D might be TRBD2 (6 bases). V was clipped by 0 bases and J by 5 bases, with 14 bases between them. CDR1 is GTSNPN, CDR2 SVGIG, per germline (reference sequence). There are 14 residues in the CDR3. The CDR3 reads CAWSVNGGSHEQYF. The CDR3 DNA reads TGTGCCTGGAGTGTAAACGGGGGATCCCACGAGCAGTACTTC.

The CDR3 here is CASSQSSGNTEAFF. The CDR3 nucleotides read TGTGCCAGCAGCCAATCTTCGGGGAACACTGAAGCTTTCTTT. V is TRBV3-1 (or the pseudogene TRBV3-2) and J is TRBJ1-1; D is undetermined. Trimming pared 2 bases from V and 1 base from J, leaving 8 bases between. CDR1 and CDR2 from the germline V gene are LGHDT and YNNKEL (reference sequence). The CDR3 sequence is 14 residues long.

This rearrangement joins TRBV3-1 (or the pseudogene TRBV3-2) to TRBJ2-3; D is uncertain. Germline V CDR1 and CDR2: LGHDT, YNNKEL (reference sequence). The V and J ends lost 4 bases and 0 bases respectively, with 11 bases between them. The CDR3 runs 15 residues. The CDR3 here is CASSRNTESTDTQYF. In DNA form, the CDR3 reads TGTGCCAGCAGCCGAAATACAGAGAGCACAGATACGCAGTATTTT.

This sequence joins TRBV4-2 and TRBJ2-7; D perhaps matches TRBD1 (5 bases). Germline V gives CDR1 LGHNA, CDR2 YNFKEQ. This CDR3 spans 15 amino acids. V lost 2 bases and J 3 bases, leaving 14 bases between the germline ends. The CDR3 protein is CASSQSQANNYEQYF. The CDR3 region has the DNA TGTGCCAGCAGCCAATCACAGGCAAACAACTACGAGCAGTACTTC.

In its sample, this clone was seen a few times. V and J are TRBV7-2 and TRBJ2-5; 10 bases line up with TRBD1. In germline, CDR1 is SGHTA, CDR2 FQGNSA. V shed 5 bases, J shed 3 bases, and the junction held 12 bases outside the gene matches. The CDR3 has 17 residues. Here the CDR3 reads CASSAVPPGTGEETQYF. The CDR3 coding sequence is TGTGCCAGCAGCGCAGTCCCCCCCGGGACAGGGGAAGAGACCCAGTACTTC.

V and J are TRBV19 and TRBJ2-1, with 8 bases aligning to TRBD2. The trim removed 1 base at V and 0 bases at J, leaving 5 bases unmatched. Germline V gene data show CDR1 as LNHDA and CDR2 as SQIVND (reference sequence). This CDR3 has 17 residues. CDR3 sequence (DNA): TGTGCCAGTAGTATAGGACTAGCGCGGAGCTCCTACAATGAGCAGTTCTTC. Its protein is CASSIGLARSSYNEQFF.

This clone was recorded once. V gene TRBV28 combines with J gene TRBJ1-1, with D possibly matching TRBD1 (5 bases). Germline-derived CDR1 and CDR2 are MDHEN and SYDVKM. The V and J ends lost 3 bases and 4 bases respectively, with 18 bases between them. The CDR3 totals 16 residues. The CDR3 coding sequence is TGTGCCAGCAGTTTGGGGTCTGGTGGGGCGCGCACTGAAGCTTTCTTT. Encoded protein: CASSLGSGGARTEAFF.

V is TRBV15 and J is TRBJ2-4, with 11 bases aligning to TRBD2. CDR1 LNHNV and CDR2 YYDKDF come from the germline V gene (reference sequence). The CDR3 is made up of 19 amino acids. J lost 1 base, V lost 1 base, and 9 bases had no gene match. The CDR3 region has the DNA TGTGCCACCAGCAGAGTTTGGGGTAGCGGGAGGGAGGCCAAAAACATTCAGTACTTC. Translating gives CATSRVWGSGREAKNIQYF.

This clone was picked up a small number of times. The V call is TRBV30, the J call TRBJ1-5; TRBD1 matches 12 bases. In germline, CDR1 is GTSNPN, CDR2 SVGIG (reference sequence). The CDR3 is 16 residues long. Losses at the gene ends were 4 bases for V and 6 bases for J; bases not matched to a gene: 10. CDR3 amino acids: CAWTPSGTGGTQPQHF. In DNA, the CDR3 is TGTGCCTGGACCCCGTCCGGGACAGGGGGCACTCAGCCCCAGCATTTT.

This clone occurred a few times. The chain employs TRBV19 and TRBJ1-5, with 10 bases matching TRBD1. Germline V gene lookup returns CDR1 LNHDA and CDR2 SQIVND (reference sequence). Trimming cost V 5 bases and J 3 bases; bases outside gene matches: 1. This CDR3 has 14 residues. CDR3 loop: CASSGTGDNQPQHF. The DNA of the CDR3 is TGTGCCAGTAGTGGGACAGGGGACAATCAGCCCCAGCATTTT. Full variable domain (missing parts from reference TRBV19 and TRBJ1-5): DGGITQSPKYLFRKEGQNVTLSCEQNLNHDAMYWYRQDPGQGLRLIYYSQIVNDFQKGDIAEGYSVSREKKESFPLTVTSAQKNPTAFYLCASSGTGDNQPQHFGDGTRLSIL.

The chain has TRBV5-4 and TRBJ2-1, with TRBD1 matching 10 bases. The CDR3 is 15 amino acids. With 3 bases clipped from V and 5 bases from J, the junction kept 5 bases outside the gene matches. Germline CDR1 SGHNT, CDR2 YYREEE (reference sequence). CDR3 loop: CASSYRQGANNEQFF. CDR3 DNA: TGTGCCAGCAGCTACCGACAGGGGGCGAACAATGAGCAGTTCTTC. Variable domain in full (rest from reference TRBV5-4 and TRBJ2-1): ETGVTQSPTHLIKTRGQQVTLRCSSQSGHNTVSWYQQALGQGPQFIFQYYREEENGRGNFPPRFSGLQFPNYSSELNVNALELDDSALYLCASSYRQGANNEQFFGPGTRLTVL.

The rearrangement links TRBV14 to TRBJ2-4; 9 nucleotides match TRBD1. This CDR3 region has 14 residues. Germline V gives CDR1 SGHDN, CDR2 FVKESK. With V trimmed by 4 bases and J by 8 bases, 6 bases remained unmatched. The DNA of the CDR3 is TGTGCCAGCAGCCGAGATACAGGGGGCTACATTCAGTACTTC. As protein: CASSRDTGGYIQYF. The whole variable domain, remainder taken from reference TRBV14 and TRBJ2-4, is EAGVTQFPSHSVIEKGQTVTLRCDPISGHDNLYWYRRVMGKEIKFLLHFVKESKQDESGMPNNRFLAERTGGTYSTLKVQPAELEDSGVYFCASSRDTGGYIQYFGAGTRLSVL.

The J gene is TRBJ1-1, the V gene TRBV28; TRBD1 agrees at 8 bases. The length of the CDR3 is 17 residues. Germline-derived CDR1 and CDR2 are MDHEN and SYDVKM. V shed 6 bases, J shed 2 bases, and the junction held 14 bases outside the gene matches. As DNA, the CDR3 is TGTGCCAGCAGGCCCCTCGGGCAGGGGGCGTCCAACACTGAAGCTTTCTTT. Protein product: CASRPLGQGASNTEAFF.

The CDR3 coding sequence is TGTGCCTGGAGTACAGGGGCAGATACGCAGTATTTT. This translates into CAWSTGADTQYF. The chain recombines TRBV30 with TRBJ2-3, with 7 bases identical to TRBD1. The V segment lost 2 bases and the J segment 4 bases; nucleotides outside the gene matches: 0. CDR3 size: 12 residues. Germline-derived CDR1 and CDR2 are GTSNPN and SVGIG (reference sequence).

The genes are TRBV6-2 or TRBV6-3 and TRBJ1-5; D remains unclear. CDR3 length equals 17 residues. Germline-derived CDR1 and CDR2 are MNHEY and SVGEGT. Trimming pared 2 bases from V and 0 bases from J, leaving 14 bases between. In nucleotides, the CDR3 is TGTGCCAGCAGTTACGTAGAGGTCGGTTATAGCAATCAGCCCCAGCATTTT. Residues: CASSYVEVGYSNQPQHF.

The genes are TRBV7-9 and TRBJ2-1; 8 nucleotides agree with TRBD1. The CDR3 is 15 amino acids. The V and J ends lost 4 bases and 8 bases, in that order; junction bases with no gene match: 10. CDR1 is SEHNR, CDR2 FQNEAQ, per germline (reference sequence). CDR3 bases: TGTGCCAGCAGCTATAGACAGGGGTTATGGTATGAGCAGTTCTTC. Its protein is CASSYRQGLWYEQFF.

The chain is built from TRBV5-1 and TRBJ2-1, with D hard to call. The CDR3 is 13 amino acids. CDR1 is SGHRS, CDR2 YFSETQ, per germline. V was cut by 1 base and J by 6 bases, with 8 bases left in between. The CDR3 here is CASSLQASNEQFF. The CDR3 DNA reads TGCGCCAGCAGCTTGCAGGCTTCCAATGAGCAGTTCTTC.

The CDR3 DNA reads as TGTGCCAGCAGCTTACTAGCGGGGGGGCCCAAAAACATTCAGTACTTC. As protein: CASSLLAGGPKNIQYF. The V call is TRBV7-2, the J call TRBJ2-4; 12 nucleotides agree with TRBD2. This CDR3 spans 16 amino acids. After removal of 2 bases from V and 2 bases from J, the junction contained 1 base not matched to a gene. In germline, CDR1 is SGHTA, CDR2 FQGNSA.

The chain recombines TRBV6-1 with TRBJ1-5; 7 bases line up with TRBD1. Trimming cost V 1 base and J 2 bases; bases outside gene matches: 5. The CDR3 is 16 residues long. Germline V gives CDR1 MNHNS, CDR2 SASEGT. The DNA of the CDR3 is TGTGCCAGCAGTGAAGACCCCACAGGGGGCAATCAGCCCCAGCATTTT. It translates to CASSEDPTGGNQPQHF.

The chain uses TRBV28 and TRBJ1-3, with TRBD1 as a possible D gene (6 bases). V dropped 2 bases and J dropped 3 bases, with 11 bases sitting between them. CDR1 and CDR2 (germline): MDHEN, SYDVKM. The CDR3 is 15 residues long. This CDR3 reads CASSLIWGLGNTIYF. The CDR3 bases are TGTGCCAGCAGTTTAATTTGGGGGCTTGGAAACACCATATATTTT.

This rearrangement joins TRBV28 to TRBJ2-3, with TRBD2 matching 9 bases. The CDR3 contains 15 residues. Per the germline V gene, CDR1 is MDHEN and CDR2 is SYDVKM. V gave up 1 base and J gave up 2 bases; unmatched junction bases: 1. CDR3: CASSLLAGDTDTQYF. The DNA for the CDR3 is TGTGCCAGCAGTTTATTAGCGGGAGACACAGATACGCAGTATTTT.

The gene calls are TRBV9 and TRBJ2-7; the match to TRBD2 covers 7 bases. The CDR3 runs to 14 residues. The V and J ends lost 0 bases and 3 bases, in that order; junction bases with no gene match: 3. CDR1 is SGDLS and CDR2 is YYNGEE in the germline V gene. CDR3 region: CASSVAAGSYEQYF. DNA of the CDR3: TGTGCCAGCAGCGTAGCAGCGGGGAGCTACGAGCAGTACTTC.

The rearrangement links TRBV30 to TRBJ1-3; 7 bases agree with TRBD1. Germline V gives CDR1 GTSNPN, CDR2 SVGIG (reference sequence). After removal of 1 base from V and 0 bases from J, the junction contained 9 bases not matched to a gene. The CDR3 loop spans 17 amino acids. The CDR3 DNA reads as TGTGCCTGGAGTGGATTCTGGGACAGCCACTCTGGAAACACCATATATTTT. Amino acid sequence: CAWSGFWDSHSGNTIYF. The whole variable domain, remainder taken from reference TRBV30 and TRBJ1-3, is SQTIHQWPATLVQPVGSPLSLECTVEGTSNPNLYWYRQAAGRGLQLLFYSVGIGQISSEVPQNLSASRPQDRQFILSSKKLLLSDSGFYLCAWSGFWDSHSGNTIYFGEGSWLTVV.

This chain joins TRBV28 and TRBJ2-5; 9 bases agree with TRBD2. CDR3 length: 16 amino acids. With 3 bases clipped from V and 1 base from J, the junction kept 6 bases outside the gene matches. CDR1 is MDHEN and CDR2 is SYDVKM in the germline V gene. The CDR3 loop is CASSLIAGVTQETQYF. In DNA form, the CDR3 reads TGTGCCAGCAGTTTGATAGCGGGAGTCACCCAAGAGACCCAGTACTTC.

This rearrangement joins TRBV3-1 (or the pseudogene TRBV3-2) to TRBJ1-2, with 9 positions matching TRBD1. CDR1 LGHDT and CDR2 YNNKEL come from the germline V gene (reference sequence). The CDR3 has 13 residues. V trimming: 6 bases; J trimming: 6 bases; junction bases outside the gene matches: 5. CDR3 in amino acids: CASRYTGGHGYTF. DNA for the CDR3: TGTGCCAGCAGGTACACAGGGGGCCATGGCTACACCTTC.

This chain connects TRBV27 to TRBJ1-4; 8 bases map to TRBD1. CDR1 MNHEY and CDR2 SMNVEV come from the germline V gene (reference sequence). The V and J ends lost 2 bases and 5 bases, in that order; junction bases with no gene match: 10. The CDR3 extends over 17 amino acids. The CDR3 loop is CASSLTGTGANNEKLFF. The CDR3 coding sequence is TGTGCCAGCAGTTTAACGGGGACAGGAGCAAACAATGAAAAACTGTTTTTT.

The chain joins TRBV7-6 to TRBJ2-1; TRBD2 agrees at 12 bases. The junction had 19 bases not matched to a gene; V was cut back by 4 bases and J by 9 bases. The CDR3 runs 19 residues. Germline V CDR1 and CDR2: SGHVS, FNYEAQ. The CDR3 DNA reads as TGTGCCAGCAGCTCATCCCCACCAAGGACTAGCGGGATCCTTAGTGAGCAGTTCTTC. It yields the protein CASSSSPPRTSGILSEQFF.

The chain links TRBV7-3 to TRBJ2-3, with a weak D call TRBD1 (5 bases). The germline V gene has CDR1 SGHTA and CDR2 FQGTGA. The CDR3 totals 13 residues. With 2 bases removed from V and 4 bases from J, the gap between germline ends came to 7 bases. The CDR3 region has the DNA TGTGCCAGCAGCTTACAGGGTCCAGATACGCAGTATTTT. Amino acids: CASSLQGPDTQYF.